The 29 T cell receptor beta chains reported below all come from one sample, sequenced in a study of coeliac disease. The protocol was immunoSEQ multiplex PCR, while the TCRdb copy is restricted to in-frame clones and leaves out a portion. The table lists fewer than 7,000 clones, about three quarters of them singletons. The material sequenced was lamina propria lymphocytes from the gut. The receptors were gathered from a man aged 25-45 years with celiac disease.

This clone has just a few counts. The genes are TRBV19 and TRBJ1-2; D is possibly TRBD1 (6 bases). This CDR3 has 15 residues. CDR1 and CDR2 from the germline V gene are LNHDA and SQIVND (reference sequence). V gave up 9 bases and J gave up 0 bases, with 17 bases separating them. DNA for the CDR3: TGTGCCAGCCACGAGGGGGGGAATGCTAACTATGGCTACACCTTC. This sequence encodes CASHEGGNANYGYTF.

The CDR3 DNA reads TGTGCCAGCAGTGCCCCCGAGCATGCCTCCTACAATGAGCAGTTCTTC. Its translation: CASSAPEHASYNEQFF. The chain combines TRBV2 with TRBJ2-1; D remains unclear. The CDR3 runs to 16 residues. Germline V gene data show CDR1 as SNHLY and CDR2 as FYNNEI. The ends were cut back, 4 bases at V and 0 bases at J, with 13 bases in the middle.

This chain links TRBV18 with TRBJ2-3; the match to TRBD2 covers 8 bases. This CDR3 contains 15 residues. V was clipped by 6 bases and J by 2 bases; unmatched bases: 7. The germline V gene encodes CDR1 KGHSH and CDR2 LQKENI. The DNA of the CDR3 is TGTGCCAGCTCGTCGGGACTAGGAATCACAGATACGCAGTATTTT. Protein sequence: CASSSGLGITDTQYF.

The rearrangement links TRBV30 to TRBJ2-7, with no clear D. Germline-derived CDR1 and CDR2 are GTSNPN and SVGIG (reference sequence). Trimming took 4 bases from V and 0 from J, leaving 10 bases between them. The CDR3 consists of 13 residues. The DNA of the CDR3 is TGTGCCTGGAACGCAGAAAGCTCCTACGAGCAGTACTTC. Encoded protein: CAWNAESSYEQYF.

The chain couples TRBV25-1 to TRBJ1-5; D gene unclear. V lost 3 bases to trimming and J lost 9 bases, with 12 bases between them. CDR1 and CDR2 from the germline V gene are MGHDK and SYGVNS. The CDR3 spans 13 residues. The CDR3: CASSEDGNGPQHF. The CDR3 DNA is TGTGCCAGCAGTGAGGACGGGAATGGGCCCCAGCATTTT.

The chain is built from TRBV7-9 and TRBJ2-1; 8 bases fit TRBD1. V shed 3 bases, J shed 13 bases, and the junction held 5 bases outside the gene matches. The CDR3 sequence is 12 residues long. CDR1 is SEHNR and CDR2 is FQNEAQ in the germline V gene (reference sequence). CDR3 residues: CASSFDRGRQFF. The CDR3 DNA reads TGTGCCAGCAGCTTTGACAGGGGTAGACAGTTCTTC.

This chain uses TRBV18 with TRBJ2-3, with 8 bases matching TRBD1. The germline gives CDR1 KGHSH, CDR2 LQKENI. The CDR3 is 16 residues long. J lost 5 bases, V lost 0 bases, and 7 bases had no gene match. The CDR3 DNA reads as TGTGCCAGCTCACCACCTCGGACAGGGTATAGAGATACGCAGTATTTT. It is translated as CASSPPRTGYRDTQYF.

This clone was seen a handful of times. The chain combines TRBV4-3 with TRBJ2-1, with TRBD2 matching 10 bases. The CDR3 covers 20 residues. V shed 2 bases, J shed 0 bases, and the junction held 13 bases outside the gene matches. Germline values: CDR1 LGHNA, CDR2 YSLEER. The chain's CDR3 is CASSQSVGLADMSSYNEQFF. For the CDR3, the DNA is TGCGCCAGCAGCCAATCTGTCGGACTAGCGGACATGAGCTCCTACAATGAGCAGTTCTTC.

For this clone: The junction departs from germline at one end; a sequencing error may be responsible. The sample carries other DNA sequences with the same CDR3. The chain employs TRBV19 and TRBJ2-6, with D unresolved. The CDR3 runs 16 residues. CDR1 is LNHDA, CDR2 SQIVND, per germline (reference sequence). CDR3 amino acids: CASSIWRFSGANVLTF. CDR3 nucleotide sequence: TGTGCCAGCAGTATCTGGCGGTTCTCTGGGGCCAACGTCCTGACTTTC. The entire variable domain, with the rest obtained from reference TRBV19 and TRBJ2-6, is as follows: DGGITQSPKYLFRKEGQNVTLSCEQNLNHDAMYWYRQDPGQGLRLIYYSQIVNDFQKGDIAEGYSVSREKKESFPLTVTSAQKNPTAFYLCASSIWRFSGANVLTFGAGSRLTVL.

The V gene is TRBV18, the J gene TRBJ2-7; 10 nucleotides match TRBD1. The CDR3 extends over 14 amino acids. The germline V gene encodes CDR1 KGHSH and CDR2 LQKENI. V gave up 3 bases and J gave up 2 bases; unmatched junction bases: 1. The CDR3 sequence is CASSPTGGPYEQYF. CDR3 DNA sequence: TGTGCCAGCTCACCGACAGGGGGCCCCTACGAGCAGTACTTC.

The chain combines TRBV7-2 with TRBJ1-1, with D uncertain. Per germline, CDR1 SGHTA and CDR2 FQGNSA. V dropped 5 bases and J dropped 9 bases, with 16 bases sitting between them. The CDR3 loop spans 13 amino acids. In DNA form, the CDR3 reads TGTGCCAGCAGCCCAGACGCGGGAGGAAAAGCTTTCTTT. Residues: CASSPDAGGKAFF.

This chain joins TRBV28 and TRBJ1-2; D perhaps matches TRBD1 (6 bases). V lost 6 bases, J lost 7 bases, and 15 bases lay in between. In germline, CDR1 is MDHEN, CDR2 SYDVKM. The CDR3 consists of 13 residues. The CDR3 DNA reads as TGTGCCAGCAGCACTAACGCAGGGGCTGGCTACACCTTC. This gives the protein CASSTNAGAGYTF.

The chain links TRBV19 to TRBJ2-6; the D is unclear. The CDR3 runs to 15 residues. Deletions cut 3 bases from V and 2 bases from J, with 8 bases between. From germline, CDR1 is LNHDA and CDR2 SQIVND (reference sequence). CDR3 sequence reads: CASSIPNAGANVLTF. The CDR3 DNA follows: TGTGCCAGTAGTATCCCTAATGCTGGGGCCAACGTCCTGACTTTC.

The rearrangement uses TRBV6-4 and TRBJ2-3; the match to TRBD2 covers 7 bases. The V and J ends lost 4 bases and 1 base, in that order; junction bases with no gene match: 5. Per germline, CDR1 MRHNA and CDR2 SNTAGT. The CDR3 extends over 15 amino acids. The CDR3: CASSAGGSGTDTQYF. The CDR3 bases are TGTGCCAGCAGTGCGGGCGGGAGTGGCACAGATACGCAGTATTTT.

J is TRBJ1-1 and V is TRBV21-1; the D segment call TRBD1 is taken from the table without a DNA check. TRBV21-1 is a known pseudogene. CDR3 length equals 16 residues. CDR3 in amino acids: CASSKEETAMNTEAFF. In nucleotides, the CDR3 is TGTGCCAGCAGCAAAGAGGAGACAGCCATGAACACTGAAGCTTTCTTT.

V is TRBV30 and J is TRBJ2-5; 7 nucleotides agree with TRBD2. There are 12 residues in the CDR3. V shed 2 bases, J shed 4 bases, and the junction held 1 base outside the gene matches. Germline assignment: CDR1 GTSNPN and CDR2 SVGIG (reference sequence). CDR3 nucleotides: TGTGCCTGGAGTCCGGGGGGAGAGACCCAGTACTTC. This encodes CAWSPGGETQYF.

The chain combines TRBV2 with TRBJ1-2; 9 bases map to TRBD1. Germline values: CDR1 SNHLY, CDR2 FYNNEI. V lost 7 bases, J lost 8 bases, and 11 bases stayed unmatched. This CDR3 region has 14 residues. The CDR3 is CASTFWDRVGGYTF. The DNA for the CDR3 is TGTGCCAGCACCTTCTGGGACAGGGTAGGCGGCTACACCTTC.

V and J are TRBV4-1 and TRBJ1-4; 9 bases agree with TRBD1. The germline V gene has CDR1 MGHRA and CDR2 YSYEKL. Trimming cost V 4 bases and J 5 bases; bases outside gene matches: 2. The CDR3 totals 14 residues. The DNA for the CDR3 is TGCGCCAGCAGCCTCGGGACAGGGAATGAAAAACTGTTTTTT. This sequence encodes CASSLGTGNEKLFF.

The rearrangement joins TRBV2 to TRBJ2-2, with TRBD1 matching over 9 bases. The V gene end was trimmed by 8 bases and the J gene end by 6 bases; junction bases not matched to a gene: 7. CDR3 length: 14 amino acids. CDR1 is SNHLY and CDR2 is FYNNEI in the germline V gene. CDR3 residues: CASHRDRAAGELFF. The CDR3 coding sequence is TGTGCCAGCCACCGGGACAGGGCGGCCGGGGAGCTGTTTTTT.

J is TRBJ1-3 and V is TRBV28; no clear D gene. Germline CDR1 is MDHEN and CDR2 is SYDVKM. Trimming pared 2 bases from V and 5 bases from J, leaving 7 bases between. The CDR3 contains 13 residues. DNA for the CDR3: TGTGCCAGCAGTTTAGACTTTAGAAACACCATATATTTT. This sequence encodes CASSLDFRNTIYF.

The chain uses TRBV5-4 and TRBJ1-4, with 9 bases matching TRBD1. This CDR3 has 14 amino acids. After removal of 4 bases from V and 5 bases from J, the junction contained 3 bases not matched to a gene. CDR1 SGHNT and CDR2 YYREEE come from the germline V gene (reference sequence). The CDR3 coding sequence is TGTGCCAGCAGCCCCGGGACAGGGAATGAAAAACTGTTTTTT. It encodes CASSPGTGNEKLFF.

J is TRBJ2-1 and V is TRBV5-1; 8 nucleotides match TRBD2. CDR3 length: 11 amino acids. In germline, CDR1 is SGHRS, CDR2 YFSETQ. V was pared by 5 bases and J by 8 bases, with 0 bases of the junction left unmatched. As DNA, the CDR3 is TGCGCCAGCAGGCGGGGGGATGAGCAGTTCTTC. This sequence encodes CASRRGDEQFF.

V and J are TRBV18 and TRBJ2-2; a weak D match, TRBD2 (6 bases). The CDR3 consists of 16 residues. Germline-derived CDR1 and CDR2 are KGHSH and LQKENI. Trimming shortened V by 6 bases and J by 0 bases, and 14 bases separated the two germline ends. Here the CDR3 DNA reads TGTGCCAGCTCCTGGGAGGATAGCGCGAACACCGGGGAGCTGTTTTTT. Translating it yields CASSWEDSANTGELFF. The full variable domain, in which reference TRBV18 and TRBJ2-2 provide the parts outside the CDR3, is NAGVMQNPRHLVRRRGQEARLRCSPMKGHSHVYWYRQLPEEGLKFMVYLQKENIIDESGMPKERFSAEFPKEGPSILRIQQVVRGDSAAYFCASSWEDSANTGELFFGEGSRLTVL.

This chain joins TRBV2 and TRBJ2-3; no clear D. The CDR3 totals 13 residues. Trimming cost V 4 bases and J 6 bases, with 11 bases left between them. Germline V CDR1 and CDR2: SNHLY, FYNNEI. DNA for the CDR3: TGTGCCAGCAGTGTAATGGGCTCTGATACGCAGTATTTT. It specifies CASSVMGSDTQYF.

The chain employs TRBV2 and TRBJ1-6; D perhaps matches TRBD1 (6 bases). Germline assignment: CDR1 SNHLY and CDR2 FYNNEI. Deletions cut 6 bases from V and 14 bases from J, with 23 bases between. The CDR3 contains 15 residues. Here the CDR3 reads CASRQGQTPHLALHF. The DNA of the CDR3 is TGTGCCAGCAGGCAGGGACAAACCCCCCATCTGGCCCTCCACTTT.

A few counts support this clone. This chain connects TRBV6-1 to TRBJ2-5; D may be TRBD2 (5 bases). Trimming cost V 3 bases and J 4 bases, with 12 bases left between them. Germline CDR1 MNHNS, CDR2 SASEGT. CDR3 size: 14 residues. CDR3 region: CASSDPGTPETQYF. The CDR3, as DNA: TGTGCCAGCAGTGACCCGGGAACCCCAGAGACCCAGTACTTC.

The rearrangement links TRBV19 to TRBJ2-3; D might be TRBD1 (5 bases). The CDR3 is 15 residues long. With 4 bases removed from V and 1 base from J, the gap between germline ends came to 12 bases. CDR1 and CDR2 from the germline V gene are LNHDA and SQIVND (reference sequence). Written as DNA, the CDR3 is TGTGCCAGTAGTACCTCTTCCAGGGGCACAGATACGCAGTATTTT. This codes for CASSTSSRGTDTQYF.

The rearrangement uses TRBV18 and TRBJ2-7, with a weak D call TRBD1 (5 bases). With 2 bases removed from V and 0 bases from J, the gap between germline ends came to 11 bases. There are 15 residues in the CDR3. Looked up from germline, CDR1 is KGHSH and CDR2 is LQKENI. The CDR3 protein is CASSPGQGSSYEQYF. The DNA of the CDR3 is TGTGCCAGCTCACCAGGGCAGGGAAGCTCCTACGAGCAGTACTTC.

V usage is TRBV6-6 and J usage is TRBJ2-3; 7 bases line up with TRBD1. With V trimmed by 11 bases and J by 4 bases, 9 bases remained unmatched. The CDR3 is made up of 13 amino acids. Germline CDR1 MNHNY, CDR2 SVGAGI (reference sequence). DNA of the CDR3: TGTGCCGCCCGGGACAGACAGTCAGATACGCAGTATTTT. Its translation is CAARDRQSDTQYF.